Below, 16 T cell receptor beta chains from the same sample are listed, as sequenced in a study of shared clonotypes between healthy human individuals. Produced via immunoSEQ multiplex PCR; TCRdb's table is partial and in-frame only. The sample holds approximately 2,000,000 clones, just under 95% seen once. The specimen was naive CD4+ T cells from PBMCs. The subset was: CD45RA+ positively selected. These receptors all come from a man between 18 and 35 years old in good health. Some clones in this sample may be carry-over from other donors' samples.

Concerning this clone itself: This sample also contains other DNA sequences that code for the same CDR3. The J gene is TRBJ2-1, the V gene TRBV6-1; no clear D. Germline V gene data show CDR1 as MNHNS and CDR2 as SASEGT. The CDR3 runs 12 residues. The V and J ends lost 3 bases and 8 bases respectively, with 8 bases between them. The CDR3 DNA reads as TGTGCCAGCAGTGAGGTGGGATATGAGCAGTTCTTC. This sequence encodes CASSEVGYEQFF.

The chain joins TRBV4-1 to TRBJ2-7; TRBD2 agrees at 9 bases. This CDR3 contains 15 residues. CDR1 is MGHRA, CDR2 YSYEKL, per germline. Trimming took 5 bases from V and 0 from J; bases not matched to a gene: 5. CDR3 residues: CASSRTSVDSYEQYF. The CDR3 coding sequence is TGCGCCAGCAGCAGGACTAGCGTCGACTCCTACGAGCAGTACTTC.

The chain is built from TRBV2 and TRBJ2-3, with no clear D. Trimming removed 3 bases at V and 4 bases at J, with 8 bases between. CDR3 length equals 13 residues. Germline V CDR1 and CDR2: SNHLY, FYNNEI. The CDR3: CASSDLTSDTQYF. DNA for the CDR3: TGTGCCAGCAGTGATTTGACTTCAGATACGCAGTATTTT. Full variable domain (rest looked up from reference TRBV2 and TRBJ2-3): EPEVTQTPSHQVTQMGQEVILRCVPISNHLYFYWYRQILGQKVEFLVSFYNNEISEKSEIFDDQFSVERPDGSNFTLKIRSTKLEDSAMYFCASSDLTSDTQYFGPGTRLTVL.

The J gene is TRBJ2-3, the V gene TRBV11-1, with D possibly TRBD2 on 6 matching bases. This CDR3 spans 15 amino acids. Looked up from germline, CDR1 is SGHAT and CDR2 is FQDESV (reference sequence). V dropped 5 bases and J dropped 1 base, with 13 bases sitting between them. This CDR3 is CASSPDGTRTDTQYF. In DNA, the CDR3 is TGTGCCAGCAGCCCTGATGGGACTCGCACAGATACGCAGTATTTT.

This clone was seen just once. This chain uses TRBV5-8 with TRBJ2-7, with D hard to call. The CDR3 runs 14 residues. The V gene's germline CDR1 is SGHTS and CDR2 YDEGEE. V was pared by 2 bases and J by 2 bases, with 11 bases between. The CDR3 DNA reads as TGTGCCAGCAGCTTTTATCCCAAAACCTACGAGCAGTACTTC. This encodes CASSFYPKTYEQYF.

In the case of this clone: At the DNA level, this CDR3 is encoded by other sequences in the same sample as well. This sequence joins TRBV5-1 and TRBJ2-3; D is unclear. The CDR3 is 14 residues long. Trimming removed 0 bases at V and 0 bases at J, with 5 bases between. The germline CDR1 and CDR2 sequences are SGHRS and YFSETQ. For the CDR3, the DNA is TGCGCCAGCAGCTTGGGATCTAGCACAGATACGCAGTATTTT. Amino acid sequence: CASSLGSSTDTQYF.

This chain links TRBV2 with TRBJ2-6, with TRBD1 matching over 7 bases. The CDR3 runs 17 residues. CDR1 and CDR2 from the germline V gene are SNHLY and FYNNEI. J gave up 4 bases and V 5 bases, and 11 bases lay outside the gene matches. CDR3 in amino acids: CASSSGQSFTGANVLTF. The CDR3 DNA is TGTGCCAGCAGTTCGGGACAGTCCTTTACCGGGGCCAACGTCCTGACTTTC.

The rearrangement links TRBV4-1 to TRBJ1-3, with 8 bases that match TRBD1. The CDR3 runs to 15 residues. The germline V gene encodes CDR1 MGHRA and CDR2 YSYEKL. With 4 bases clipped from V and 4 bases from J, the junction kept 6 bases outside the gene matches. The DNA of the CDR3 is TGCGCCAGCAGCCCTATTGGGACAGGAGGAAACACCATATATTTT. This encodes CASSPIGTGGNTIYF.

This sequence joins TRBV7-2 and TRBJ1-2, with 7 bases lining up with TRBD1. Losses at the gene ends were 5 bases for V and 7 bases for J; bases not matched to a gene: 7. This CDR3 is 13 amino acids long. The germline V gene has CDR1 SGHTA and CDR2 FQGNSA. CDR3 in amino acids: CASSPGTVPGYTF. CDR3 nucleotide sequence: TGTGCCAGCAGCCCGGGGACAGTCCCTGGCTACACCTTC.

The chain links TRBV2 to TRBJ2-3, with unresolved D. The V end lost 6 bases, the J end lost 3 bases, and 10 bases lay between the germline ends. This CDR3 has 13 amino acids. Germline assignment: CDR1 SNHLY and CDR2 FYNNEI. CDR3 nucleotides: TGTGCCAGCAGCGCTTTTGGGACAGATACGCAGTATTTT. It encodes CASSAFGTDTQYF.

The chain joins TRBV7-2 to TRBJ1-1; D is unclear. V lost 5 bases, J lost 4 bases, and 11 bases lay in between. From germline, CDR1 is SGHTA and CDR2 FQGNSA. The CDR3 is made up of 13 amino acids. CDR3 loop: CASSPPWATEAFF. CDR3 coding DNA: TGTGCCAGCAGCCCGCCCTGGGCCACTGAAGCTTTCTTT.

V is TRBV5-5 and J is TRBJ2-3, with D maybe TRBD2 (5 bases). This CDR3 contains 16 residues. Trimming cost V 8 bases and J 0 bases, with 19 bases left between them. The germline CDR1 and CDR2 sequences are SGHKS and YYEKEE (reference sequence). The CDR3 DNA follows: TGTGCCAGTTCCCCTCAAGGGAGTCCTAGCACAGATACGCAGTATTTT. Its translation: CASSPQGSPSTDTQYF.

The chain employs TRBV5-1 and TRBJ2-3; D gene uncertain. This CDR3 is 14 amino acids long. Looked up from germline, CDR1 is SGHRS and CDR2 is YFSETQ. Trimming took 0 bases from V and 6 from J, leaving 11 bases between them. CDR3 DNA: TGCGCCAGCAGCTTGGTTACAGACTCGGATACGCAGTATTTT. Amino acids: CASSLVTDSDTQYF.

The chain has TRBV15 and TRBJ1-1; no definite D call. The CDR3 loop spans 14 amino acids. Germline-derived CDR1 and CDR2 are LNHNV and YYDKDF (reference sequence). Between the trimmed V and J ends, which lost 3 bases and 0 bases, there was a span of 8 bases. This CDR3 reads CATSSHVMNTEAFF. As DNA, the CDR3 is TGTGCCACCAGCAGCCACGTGATGAACACTGAAGCTTTCTTT.

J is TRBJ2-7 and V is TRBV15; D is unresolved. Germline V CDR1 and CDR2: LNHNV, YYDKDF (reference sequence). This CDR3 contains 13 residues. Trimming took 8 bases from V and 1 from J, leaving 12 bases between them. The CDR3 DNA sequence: TGTGCCACCGGACCGATAGGGTCCTACGAGCAGTACTTC. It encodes CATGPIGSYEQYF.

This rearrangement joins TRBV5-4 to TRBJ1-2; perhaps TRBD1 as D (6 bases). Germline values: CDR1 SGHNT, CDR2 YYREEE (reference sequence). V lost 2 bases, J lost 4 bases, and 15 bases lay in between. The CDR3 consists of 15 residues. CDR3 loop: CASSFTGLPSYGYTF. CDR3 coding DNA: TGTGCCAGCAGCTTTACAGGGCTCCCATCCTATGGCTACACCTTC. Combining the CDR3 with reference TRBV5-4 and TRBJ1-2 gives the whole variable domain ETGVTQSPTHLIKTRGQQVTLRCSSQSGHNTVSWYQQALGQGPQFIFQYYREEENGRGNFPPRFSGLQFPNYSSELNVNALELDDSALYLCASSFTGLPSYGYTFGSGTRLTVV.